The subject of this entry is one T cell receptor (beta chain). This specimen comes from a study of control samples from healthy donors and cancer patients. Assay: immunoSEQ multiplex PCR; the TCRdb copy retains only in-frame clones and omits some. The table records about 120,000 clones, about 90% of them present only once. Germline values: CDR1 SGHTA, CDR2 FQGNSA. This CDR3 is 13 amino acids long. The germline V and J ends were trimmed by 4 bases and 7 bases, with 13 bases remaining between them. The sequence was collected from a man aged 18 to 35 in good health. Input material: blood. The chain is built from TRBV7-2 and TRBJ1-2; perhaps TRBD1 as D (5 bases). The CDR3 DNA follows: TGTGCCAGCAGCTCTCGAGGGGTGGGTGGCTACACCTTC. Its translation: CASSSRGVGGYTF.